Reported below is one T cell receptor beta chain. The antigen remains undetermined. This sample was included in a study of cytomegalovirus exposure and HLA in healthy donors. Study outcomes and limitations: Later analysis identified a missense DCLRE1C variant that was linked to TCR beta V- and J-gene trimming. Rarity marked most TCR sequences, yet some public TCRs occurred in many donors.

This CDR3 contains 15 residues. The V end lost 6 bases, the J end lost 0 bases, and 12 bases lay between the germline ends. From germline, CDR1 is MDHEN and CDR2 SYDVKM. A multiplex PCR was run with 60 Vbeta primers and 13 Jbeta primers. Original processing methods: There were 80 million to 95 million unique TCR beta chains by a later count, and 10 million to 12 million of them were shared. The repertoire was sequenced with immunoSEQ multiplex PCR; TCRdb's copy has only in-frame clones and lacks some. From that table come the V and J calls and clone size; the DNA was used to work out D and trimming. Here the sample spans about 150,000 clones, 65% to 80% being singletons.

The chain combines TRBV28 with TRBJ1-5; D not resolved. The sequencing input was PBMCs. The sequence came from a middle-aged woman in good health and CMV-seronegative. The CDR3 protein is CASRSRSYSNQPQHF. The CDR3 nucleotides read TGTGCCAGCAGATCTCGTAGTTATAGCAATCAGCCCCAGCATTTT.